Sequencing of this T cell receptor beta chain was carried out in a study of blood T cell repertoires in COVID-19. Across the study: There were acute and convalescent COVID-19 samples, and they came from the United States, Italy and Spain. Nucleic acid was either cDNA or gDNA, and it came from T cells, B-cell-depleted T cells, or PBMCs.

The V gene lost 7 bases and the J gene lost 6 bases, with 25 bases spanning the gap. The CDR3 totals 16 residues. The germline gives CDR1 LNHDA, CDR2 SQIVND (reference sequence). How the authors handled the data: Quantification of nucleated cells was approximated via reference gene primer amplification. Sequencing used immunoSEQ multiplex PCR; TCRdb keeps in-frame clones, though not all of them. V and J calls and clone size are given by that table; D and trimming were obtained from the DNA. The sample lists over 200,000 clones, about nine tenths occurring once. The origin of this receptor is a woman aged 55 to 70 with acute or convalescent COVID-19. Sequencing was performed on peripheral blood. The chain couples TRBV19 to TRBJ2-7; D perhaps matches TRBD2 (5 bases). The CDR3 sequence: CASTPEGLLRNSEQYF. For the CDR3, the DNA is TGTGCCAGTACTCCCGAGGGATTGCTCCGGAACAGCGAGCAGTACTTC.